The following is a TCR beta chain sequence with its context. Antigen unknown. The data were obtained in a study of T-cell memory formation after mild COVID-19. Study details: In these data, TCR clusters were largely donor specific. Study results and limitations: Mostly located in CM and EM were contracting CD4+ clones, with contracting CD8+ clones located in EMRA. Pre-infection memory showed some responding clones, and this suggested that cross-reactive memory joined.

Germline-derived CDR1 and CDR2 are KGHSH and LQKENI. The CDR3 is 16 residues long. Unmatched junction bases numbered 13, after V lost 3 bases and J lost 6 bases. The TCR alpha and TCR beta cDNA libraries, bearing sample barcodes and UMIs, were generated by 5'RACE using constant-segment primers. TCRdb used MiXCR to reprocess the 5' RACE reads, holding one entry per CDR3 protein. The data contain about 160,000 distinct CDR3 sequences, about 28% of them singletons. The V gene is TRBV18, the J gene TRBJ1-2; TRBD1 matches at 7 bases. This receptor was identified in an adult woman who had mild COVID-19 (a few samples of this study predate the infection). Cell type and time point are not known. Sequencing was carried out using PBMCs or a T cell subset sorted from them (not recorded which). CDR3 sequence (DNA): TGTGCCAGCTCACCGGTCCAGGGGGTGCCGGTGGATGGCTACACCTTC. It yields the protein CASSPVQGVPVDGYTF. Supplemented by reference TRBV18 and TRBJ1-2, the full variable domain reads NAGVMQNPRHLVRRRGQEARLRCSPMKGHSHVYWYRQLPEEGLKFMVYLQKENIIDESGMPKERFSAEFPKEGPSILRIQQVVRGDSAAYFCASSPVQGVPVDGYTFGSGTRLTVV.